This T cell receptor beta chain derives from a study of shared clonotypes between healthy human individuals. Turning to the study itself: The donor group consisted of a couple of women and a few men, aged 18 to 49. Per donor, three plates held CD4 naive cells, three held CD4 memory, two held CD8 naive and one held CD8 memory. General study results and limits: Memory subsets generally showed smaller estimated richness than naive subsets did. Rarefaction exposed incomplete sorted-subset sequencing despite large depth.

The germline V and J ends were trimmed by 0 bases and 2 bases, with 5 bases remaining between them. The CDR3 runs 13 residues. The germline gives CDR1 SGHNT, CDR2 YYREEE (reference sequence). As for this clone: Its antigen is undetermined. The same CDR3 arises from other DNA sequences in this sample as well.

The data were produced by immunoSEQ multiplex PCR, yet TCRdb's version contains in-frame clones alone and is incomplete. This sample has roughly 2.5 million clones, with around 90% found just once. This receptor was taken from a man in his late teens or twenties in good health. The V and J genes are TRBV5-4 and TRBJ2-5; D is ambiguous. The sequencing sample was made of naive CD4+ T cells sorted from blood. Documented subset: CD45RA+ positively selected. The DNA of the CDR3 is TGTGCCAGCAGCTTGGTCGGACAAGAGACCCAGTACTTC. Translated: CASSLVGQETQYF.